This T cell receptor (beta chain) emerged from a study of CD8 T cells in ankylosing spondylitis. Study-wide points: Ankylosing spondylitis blood appeared to carry a characteristic TCR beta motif of roughly 8 highly homologous variants. The authors reported significant enrichment of disease-linked clones in matched ankylosing spondylitis synovial fluid. Disease-linked clones displayed a CD8+ phenotype and appeared relatively rarely in peripheral blood.

Losses at the gene ends were 0 bases for V and 9 bases for J; bases not matched to a gene: 10. The CDR3 runs to 16 residues. The germline V gene has CDR1 LGHNA and CDR2 YNFKEQ. MiXCR, run by TCRdb on the 5' RACE reads, gives a single entry per CDR3 protein. The sample shows 350,000 to 450,000 distinct CDR3 sequences, approximately 26% of them seen only once. To note about this clonotype: The target antigen is unknown.

The sample taken for sequencing was blood, either unsorted or a sorted T cell fraction (not recorded which). The chain is built from TRBV4-2 and TRBJ2-7; 11 nucleotides line up with TRBD2. This receptor was identified in a male donor with ankylosing spondylitis. The CDR3 nucleotides read TGTGCCAGCAGCCAAGATACAACTAGCGGGAGTAGTGTGCAGTACTTC. It yields the protein CASSQDTTSGSSVQYF.